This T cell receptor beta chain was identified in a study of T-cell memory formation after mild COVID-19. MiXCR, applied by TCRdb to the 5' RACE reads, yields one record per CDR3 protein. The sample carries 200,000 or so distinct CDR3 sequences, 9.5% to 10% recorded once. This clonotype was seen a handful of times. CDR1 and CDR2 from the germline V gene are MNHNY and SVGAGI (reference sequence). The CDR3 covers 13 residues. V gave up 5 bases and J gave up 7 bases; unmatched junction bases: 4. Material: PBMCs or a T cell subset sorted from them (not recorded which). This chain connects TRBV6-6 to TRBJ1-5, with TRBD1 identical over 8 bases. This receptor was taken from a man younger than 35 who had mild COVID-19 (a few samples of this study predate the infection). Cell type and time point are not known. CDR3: CASSPDRAQPQHF. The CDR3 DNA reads TGTGCCAGCAGTCCGGACAGGGCGCAGCCCCAGCATTTT.